What follows are 4 T cell receptor beta chains derived from one specimen sequenced in a study of blood T cell repertoires in COVID-19. Data came from immunoSEQ multiplex PCR; TCRdb stores just in-frame clones and leaves some out. Of around 230,000 clones listed, over 70% are singletons. Sequencing was performed on peripheral blood. Every receptor here comes from a woman between 50 and 59 years old with acute or convalescent COVID-19.

V is TRBV7-2 and J is TRBJ2-7; 7 bases agree with TRBD1. The length of the CDR3 is 13 residues. V lost 3 bases and J lost 6; bases outside the gene matches: 5. The V gene's germline CDR1 is SGHTA and CDR2 FQGNSA. CDR3 sequence (DNA): TGTGCCAGCAGCTTCCCGAACAGGGGCGAGCAGTACTTC. It is translated as CASSFPNRGEQYF. Drawing the rest from reference TRBV7-2 and TRBJ2-7, the complete variable domain is GAGVSQSPSNKVTEKGKDVELRCDPISGHTALYWYRQSLGQGLEFLIYFQGNSAPDKSGLPSDRFSAERTGGSVSTLTIQRTQQEDSAVYLCASSFPNRGEQYFGPGTRLTVT.

J is TRBJ2-2 and V is TRBV28; 8 nucleotides match TRBD2. Germline V gene sequence: CDR1 MDHEN, CDR2 SYDVKM. With V trimmed by 8 bases and J by 14 bases, 22 bases remained unmatched. CDR3 length: 16 residues. CDR3 nucleotide sequence: TGTGCCAGCTATCCATCGGGGGGGCGCTTTGGGCGAGGACTGTTTTTT. Encoded protein: CASYPSGGRFGRGLFF.

The chain is built from TRBV5-1 and TRBJ2-1; D remains unclear. V lost 2 bases and J lost 8, with 8 bases in between. Germline-derived CDR1 and CDR2 are SGHRS and YFSETQ. CDR3 length: 12 amino acids. CDR3 amino acids: CASSFAQHEQFF. CDR3 nucleotide sequence: TGCGCCAGCAGCTTTGCACAGCATGAGCAGTTCTTC. The full variable domain, with the rest looked up from reference TRBV5-1 and TRBJ2-1, is KAGVTQTPRYLIKTRGQQVTLSCSPISGHRSVSWYQQTPGQGLQFLFEYFSETQRNKGNFPGRFSGRQFSNSRSEMNVSTLELGDSALYLCASSFAQHEQFFGPGTRLTVL.

The chain uses TRBV19 and TRBJ1-1; 9 bases match TRBD1. CDR3 length: 17 amino acids. The V gene's germline CDR1 is LNHDA and CDR2 SQIVND (reference sequence). V gave up 3 bases and J gave up 1 base; unmatched junction bases: 9. This CDR3 is CASSIWRTGAQNTEAFF. DNA of the CDR3: TGTGCCAGTAGTATCTGGAGGACAGGGGCGCAGAACACTGAAGCTTTCTTT.